The source of this TCR beta chain is a study of blood T cell repertoires in COVID-19. The CDR3 extends over 16 amino acids. V lost 4 bases to trimming and J lost 5 bases; unmatched junction nucleotides: 7. Germline CDR1 is LNHDA and CDR2 is SQIVND (reference sequence). Produced via immunoSEQ multiplex PCR; TCRdb's table is partial and in-frame only. The profile shows 180,000 or so clones, 80% to 90% of them singletons. The chain combines TRBV19 with TRBJ2-3; TRBD2 matches at 12 bases. The sequenced sample consisted of peripheral blood. The TCR was taken from a woman aged 80 or older with COVID-19, enrolled during active disease. For the CDR3, the DNA is TGTGCCAGTAGTAAACGGACTAGCGGGGCTAAAGATACGCAGTATTTT. It yields the protein CASSKRTSGAKDTQYF.